This T cell receptor beta chain was documented in a study of blood T cell repertoires in COVID-19. The CDR3 spans 16 residues. From germline, CDR1 is LGHNA and CDR2 YSLEER. Trimming cost V 4 bases and J 4 bases; bases outside gene matches: 8. This clone was recorded once. The repertoire was sequenced with immunoSEQ multiplex PCR; TCRdb's copy has only in-frame clones and lacks some. The sample holds a few hundred thousand clones, roughly 84% seen once. The sequence was obtained from a woman between 18 and 29 years old with acute or convalescent COVID-19. The chain uses TRBV4-3 and TRBJ1-4; 8 nucleotides line up with TRBD1. The sample taken for sequencing was peripheral blood. The CDR3 sequence is CASSRPTGAGNEKLFF. CDR3 DNA sequence: TGCGCCAGCAGCCGCCCGACAGGGGCGGGTAATGAAAAACTGTTTTTT.